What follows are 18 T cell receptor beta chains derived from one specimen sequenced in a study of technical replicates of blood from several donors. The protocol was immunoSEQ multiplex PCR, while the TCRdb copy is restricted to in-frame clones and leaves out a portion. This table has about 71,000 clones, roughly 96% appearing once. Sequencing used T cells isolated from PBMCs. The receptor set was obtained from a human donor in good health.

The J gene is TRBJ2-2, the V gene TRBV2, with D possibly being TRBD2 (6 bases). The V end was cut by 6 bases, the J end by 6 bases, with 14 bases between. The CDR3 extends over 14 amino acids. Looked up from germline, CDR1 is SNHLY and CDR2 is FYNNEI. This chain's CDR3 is CASRGTGGSGELFF. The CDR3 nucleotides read TGTGCCAGCAGGGGAACCGGGGGTTCCGGGGAGCTGTTTTTT.

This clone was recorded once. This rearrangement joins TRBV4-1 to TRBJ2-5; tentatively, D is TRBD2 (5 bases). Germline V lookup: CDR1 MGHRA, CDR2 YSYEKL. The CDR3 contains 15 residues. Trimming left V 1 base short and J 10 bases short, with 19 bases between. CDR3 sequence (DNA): TGCGCCAGCAGCCAAGGGTTTCTAGCTGAAAAACACCAGTACTTC. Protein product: CASSQGFLAEKHQYF.

DNA for the CDR3: TGTGCCAGCAGTGAATCAGGGGGCACCTACAATGAGCAGTTCTTC. It encodes CASSESGGTYNEQFF. The chain employs TRBV25-1 and TRBJ2-1, with 8 bases identical to TRBD1. J gave up 2 bases and V 1 base, and 1 base lay outside the gene matches. Germline V lookup: CDR1 MGHDK, CDR2 SYGVNS. This CDR3 spans 15 amino acids.

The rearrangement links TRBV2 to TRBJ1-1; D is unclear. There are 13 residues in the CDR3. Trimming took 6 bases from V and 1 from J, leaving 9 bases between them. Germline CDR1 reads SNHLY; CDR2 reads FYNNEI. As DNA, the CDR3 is TGTGCCAGCAGGGCTAGAGGGAACACTGAAGCTTTCTTT. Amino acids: CASRARGNTEAFF. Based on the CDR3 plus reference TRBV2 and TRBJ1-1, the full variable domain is EPEVTQTPSHQVTQMGQEVILRCVPISNHLYFYWYRQILGQKVEFLVSFYNNEISEKSEIFDDQFSVERPDGSNFTLKIRSTKLEDSAMYFCASRARGNTEAFFGQGTRLTVV.

The CDR3 region is CASSRGGYYGYTF. The CDR3 DNA reads TGTGCCAGCAGTCGGGGGGGTTACTATGGCTACACCTTC. The chain uses TRBV27 and TRBJ1-2; a weak D match, TRBD1 (5 bases). Trimming left V 5 bases short and J 3 bases short, with 10 bases between. The CDR3 has 13 amino acids. Germline CDR1 MNHEY, CDR2 SMNVEV (reference sequence).

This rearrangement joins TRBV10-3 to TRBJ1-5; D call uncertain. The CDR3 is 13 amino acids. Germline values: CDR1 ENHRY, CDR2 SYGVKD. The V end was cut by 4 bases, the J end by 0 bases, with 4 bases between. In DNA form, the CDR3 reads TGTGCCATCAGTGCGGGTAGCAATCAGCCCCAGCATTTT. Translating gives CAISAGSNQPQHF.

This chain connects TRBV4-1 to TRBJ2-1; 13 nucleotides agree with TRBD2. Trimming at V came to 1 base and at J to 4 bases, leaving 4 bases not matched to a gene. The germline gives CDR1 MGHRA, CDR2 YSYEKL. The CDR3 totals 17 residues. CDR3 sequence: CASSQGPTSGGYNEQFF. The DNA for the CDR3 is TGCGCCAGCAGCCAAGGGCCGACTAGCGGGGGGTACAATGAGCAGTTCTTC.

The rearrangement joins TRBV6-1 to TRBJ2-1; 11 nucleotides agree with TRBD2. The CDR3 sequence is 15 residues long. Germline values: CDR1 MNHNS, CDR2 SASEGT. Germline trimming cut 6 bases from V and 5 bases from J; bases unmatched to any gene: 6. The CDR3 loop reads CASRVAGGVHNEQFF. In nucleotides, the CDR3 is TGTGCCAGCAGGGTAGCGGGAGGGGTCCACAATGAGCAGTTCTTC.

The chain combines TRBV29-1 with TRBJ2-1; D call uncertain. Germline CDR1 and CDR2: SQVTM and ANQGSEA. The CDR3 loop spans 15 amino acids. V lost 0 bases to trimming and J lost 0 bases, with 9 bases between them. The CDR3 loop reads CSVEEGTVSYNEQFF. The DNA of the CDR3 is TGCAGCGTTGAAGAGGGTACAGTCTCCTACAATGAGCAGTTCTTC.

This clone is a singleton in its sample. This CDR3 is CATSREIGNPQPQHF. CDR3 sequence (DNA): TGTGCCACCAGCAGAGAAATCGGGAATCCTCAGCCCCAGCATTTT. The chain employs TRBV15 and TRBJ1-5; D remains ambiguous. Per germline, CDR1 LNHNV and CDR2 YYDKDF (reference sequence). V lost 0 bases to trimming and J lost 6 bases, with 12 bases between them. This CDR3 is 15 amino acids long.

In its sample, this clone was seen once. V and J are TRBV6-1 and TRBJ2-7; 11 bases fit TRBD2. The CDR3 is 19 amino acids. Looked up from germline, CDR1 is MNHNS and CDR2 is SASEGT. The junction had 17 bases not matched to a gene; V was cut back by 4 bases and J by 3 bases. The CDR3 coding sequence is TGTGCCAGCAGTGCCCTCCCACTAGCGGGGGCAGCCAAGTTCTACGAGCAGTACTTC. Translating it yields CASSALPLAGAAKFYEQYF.

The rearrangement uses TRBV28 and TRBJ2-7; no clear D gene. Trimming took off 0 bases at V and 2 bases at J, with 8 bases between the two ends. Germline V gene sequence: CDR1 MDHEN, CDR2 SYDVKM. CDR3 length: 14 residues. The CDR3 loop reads CASSLWVRPYEQYF. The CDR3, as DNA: TGTGCCAGCAGTTTATGGGTGCGCCCCTACGAGCAGTACTTC. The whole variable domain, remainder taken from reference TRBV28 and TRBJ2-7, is DVKVTQSSRYLVKRTGEKVFLECVQDMDHENMFWYRQDPGLGLRLIYFSYDVKMKEKGDIPEGYSVSREKKERFSLILESASTNQTSMYLCASSLWVRPYEQYFGPGTRLTVT.

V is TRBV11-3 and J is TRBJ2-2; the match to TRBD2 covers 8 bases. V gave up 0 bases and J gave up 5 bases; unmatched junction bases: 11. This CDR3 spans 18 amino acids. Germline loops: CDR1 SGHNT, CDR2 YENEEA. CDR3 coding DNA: TGTGCCAGCAGCTTAGATGAGCGGGGGACCTCGGGGACCGGGGAGCTGTTTTTT. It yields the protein CASSLDERGTSGTGELFF.

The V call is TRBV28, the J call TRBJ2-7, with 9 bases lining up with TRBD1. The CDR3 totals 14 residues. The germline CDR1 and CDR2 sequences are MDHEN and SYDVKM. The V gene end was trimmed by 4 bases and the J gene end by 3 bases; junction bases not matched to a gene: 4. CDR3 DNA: TGTGCCAGCAGTTCCGGGACAGGGATCTACGAGCAGTACTTC. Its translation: CASSSGTGIYEQYF.

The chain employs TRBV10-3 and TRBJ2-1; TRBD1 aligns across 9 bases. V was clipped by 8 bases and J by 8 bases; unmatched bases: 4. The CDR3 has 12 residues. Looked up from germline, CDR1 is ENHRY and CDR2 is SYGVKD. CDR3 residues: CAIRDRVDEQFF. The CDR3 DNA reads TGTGCCATCCGGGACAGGGTGGATGAGCAGTTCTTC.

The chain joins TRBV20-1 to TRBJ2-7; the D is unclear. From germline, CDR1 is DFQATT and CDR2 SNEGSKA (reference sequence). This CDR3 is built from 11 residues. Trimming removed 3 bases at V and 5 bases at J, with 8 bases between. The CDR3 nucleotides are TGCAGTGCTAGGGATGGGCACGAGCAGTACTTC. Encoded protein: CSARDGHEQYF.

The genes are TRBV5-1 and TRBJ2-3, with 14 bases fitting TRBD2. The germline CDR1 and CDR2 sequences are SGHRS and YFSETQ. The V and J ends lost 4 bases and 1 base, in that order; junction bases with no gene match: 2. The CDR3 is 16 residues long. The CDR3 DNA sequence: TGCGCCAGCAGCACGGGACTAGCGGGGGGCACAGATACGCAGTATTTT. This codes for CASSTGLAGGTDTQYF.

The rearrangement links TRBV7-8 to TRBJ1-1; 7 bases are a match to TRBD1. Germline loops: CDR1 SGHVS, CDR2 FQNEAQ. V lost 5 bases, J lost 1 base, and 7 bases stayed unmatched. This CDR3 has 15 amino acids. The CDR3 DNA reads TGTGCCAGCAGCGGTAACAGGGGCCAGAACACTGAAGCTTTCTTT. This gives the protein CASSGNRGQNTEAFF.